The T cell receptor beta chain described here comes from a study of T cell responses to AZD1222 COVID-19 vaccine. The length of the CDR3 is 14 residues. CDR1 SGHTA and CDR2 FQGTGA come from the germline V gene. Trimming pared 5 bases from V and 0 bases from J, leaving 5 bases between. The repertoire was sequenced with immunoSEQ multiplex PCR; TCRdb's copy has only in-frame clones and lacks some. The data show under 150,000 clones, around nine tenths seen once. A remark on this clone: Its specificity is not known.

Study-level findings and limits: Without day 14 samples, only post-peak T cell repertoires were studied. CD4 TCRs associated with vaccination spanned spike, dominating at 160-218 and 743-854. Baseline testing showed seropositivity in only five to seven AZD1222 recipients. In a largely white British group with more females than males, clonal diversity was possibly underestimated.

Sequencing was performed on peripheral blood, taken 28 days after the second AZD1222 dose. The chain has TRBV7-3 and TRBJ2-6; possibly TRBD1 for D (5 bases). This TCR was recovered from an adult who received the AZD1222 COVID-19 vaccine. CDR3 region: CASSRGSGANVLTF. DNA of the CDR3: TGTGCCAGCAGCAGGGGCTCTGGGGCCAACGTCCTGACTTTC.